This passage covers 28 T cell receptor beta chains from one sample sequenced in a study of human T cells and chemical hapten exposure. In TCRdb, the RACE reads were re-called with MiXCR into one record per CDR3 protein. The table shows 110,000 or so distinct CDR3 sequences, with approximately 8.8% occurring only once. Time point in this sample: patch test 2, 6 weeks after DPC sensitization. Treatment of the sample: therapeutic diphenylcyclopropenone sensitization with weekly scalp DPC. The specimen was whole blood, collected in connection with sensitization to the hapten diphenylcyclopropenone (DPC). These receptors all come from a woman in her forties with alopecia areata. Some clones in this sample may be carry-over from other donors' samples.

The chain has TRBV27 and TRBJ1-1, with a possible D match to TRBD1 (5 bases). The CDR3 runs to 13 residues. In germline, CDR1 is MNHEY, CDR2 SMNVEV (reference sequence). V lost 11 bases and J 0 bases, leaving 13 bases between the germline ends. The CDR3 DNA reads TGTGCCGTAGGCAGGACATTGAACACTGAAGCTTTCTTT. It specifies CAVGRTLNTEAFF.

The chain has TRBV6-2 or TRBV6-3 and TRBJ1-2; 7 positions agree with TRBD1. The V segment lost 5 bases and the J segment 4 bases; nucleotides outside the gene matches: 7. The CDR3 length is 14 residues. CDR1 and CDR2 from the germline V gene are MNHEY and SVGEGT. The CDR3 protein is CASSPPGTAYGYTF. The CDR3 DNA reads as TGTGCCAGCAGTCCACCAGGGACAGCCTATGGCTACACCTTC.

This clonotype was observed many times. This CDR3 is CASSSIPYGTGANGYTF. The CDR3 DNA sequence: TGTGCCAGCAGCTCCATCCCTTATGGGACAGGGGCAAATGGCTACACCTTC. V is TRBV6-5 and J is TRBJ1-2, with 10 bases fitting TRBD1. The V and J ends lost 6 bases and 6 bases, in that order; junction bases with no gene match: 16. This CDR3 comprises 17 residues. The germline CDR1 and CDR2 sequences are MNHEY and SVGAGI.

This clonotype was observed at least ten times. The rearrangement links TRBV6-2 or TRBV6-3 to TRBJ1-4, with TRBD1 matching over 7 bases. CDR1 is MNHEY and CDR2 is SVGEGT in the germline V gene. Germline trimming cut 6 bases from V and 0 bases from J; bases unmatched to any gene: 4. There are 15 residues in the CDR3. The CDR3 bases are TGTGCCAGCAGACGGACAGGAACAACTAATGAAAAACTGTTTTTT. This encodes CASRRTGTTNEKLFF.

Many counts were recorded for this clonotype. V and J are TRBV6-6 and TRBJ2-2, with D possibly TRBD1 on 5 matching bases. Germline V gene data show CDR1 as MNHNY and CDR2 as SVGAGI (reference sequence). CDR3 length equals 16 residues. The V end was cut by 2 bases, the J end by 7 bases, with 17 bases between. The CDR3 loop reads CASSYGQGRYSGELFF. The CDR3 nucleotides are TGTGCCAGCAGTTACGGGCAGGGAAGGTACAGCGGGGAGCTGTTTTTT.

V is TRBV14 and J is TRBJ2-7; D is unresolved. This CDR3 contains 15 residues. CDR1 SGHDN and CDR2 FVKESK come from the germline V gene. The V and J ends lost 4 bases and 3 bases respectively, with 16 bases between them. CDR3 region: CASSPLGRFDYEQYF. CDR3 DNA sequence: TGTGCCAGCAGCCCCCTCGGCAGGTTTGACTACGAGCAGTACTTC. The full variable domain, its missing parts supplied by reference TRBV14 and TRBJ2-7, is EAGVTQFPSHSVIEKGQTVTLRCDPISGHDNLYWYRRVMGKEIKFLLHFVKESKQDESGMPNNRFLAERTGGTYSTLKVQPAELEDSGVYFCASSPLGRFDYEQYFGPGTRLTVT.

This sequence joins TRBV2 and TRBJ1-2; D unresolved. V was trimmed by 4 bases and J by 4 bases, leaving 13 bases between them. The CDR3 is made up of 14 amino acids. The germline V gene encodes CDR1 SNHLY and CDR2 FYNNEI. The CDR3 protein is CASSGVGSAYGYTF. CDR3 in DNA: TGTGCCAGCAGTGGGGTCGGGTCTGCCTATGGCTACACCTTC.

This clonotype has ten or more counts. This chain links TRBV6-5 with TRBJ2-6; D is unclear. Germline values: CDR1 MNHEY, CDR2 SVGAGI. V lost 2 bases and J lost 1, with 21 bases in between. The CDR3 loop spans 20 amino acids. The DNA for the CDR3 is TGTGCCAGCAGTTACCCCCCGTTTTTAGGGTCGGAATCTGGGGCCAACGTCCTGACTTTC. Translation: CASSYPPFLGSESGANVLTF.

V usage is TRBV5-1 and J usage is TRBJ2-7; 7 bases are shared with TRBD2. The germline CDR1 and CDR2 sequences are SGHRS and YFSETQ. The CDR3 length is 16 residues. The V and J ends lost 1 base and 0 bases, in that order; junction bases with no gene match: 7. CDR3 residues: CASSLKSGGSSYEQYF. The DNA of the CDR3 is TGCGCCAGCAGCTTGAAATCGGGGGGTAGCTCCTACGAGCAGTACTTC. The entire variable domain, with the rest obtained from reference TRBV5-1 and TRBJ2-7, is as follows: KAGVTQTPRYLIKTRGQQVTLSCSPISGHRSVSWYQQTPGQGLQFLFEYFSETQRNKGNFPGRFSGRQFSNSRSEMNVSTLELGDSALYLCASSLKSGGSSYEQYFGPGTRLTVT.

This clonotype was seen more than once but under ten times. V is TRBV4-3 and J is TRBJ2-1, with TRBD2 matching over 9 bases. In germline, CDR1 is LGHNA, CDR2 YSLEER. CDR3 length: 20 amino acids. Trimming cost V 4 bases and J 1 base; bases outside gene matches: 17. The DNA for the CDR3 is TGCGCCAGCAGCCCAGTTCCGGGACTAGCCTTTCAGGGATCCTACAATGAGCAGTTCTTC. Translated: CASSPVPGLAFQGSYNEQFF.

This clonotype was found a few times. The V call is TRBV20-1, the J call TRBJ1-2, with TRBD1 matching 8 bases. This CDR3 has 14 residues. The germline gives CDR1 DFQATT, CDR2 SNEGSKA (reference sequence). J lost 4 bases, V lost 4 bases, and 8 bases had no gene match. In DNA form, the CDR3 reads TGCAGTGCTACTGCGGGACAGGTACCCTATGGCTACACCTTC. This codes for CSATAGQVPYGYTF.

With regard to this clonotype: A junction boundary mismatches the germline segment, possibly from a read error. The gene calls are TRBV19 and TRBJ1-5, with D hard to call. The CDR3 is made up of 12 amino acids. Looked up from germline, CDR1 is LNHDA and CDR2 is SQIVND (reference sequence). CDR3 sequence reads: CASSIADQPQHF. CDR3 sequence (DNA): TGTGCCAGTAGCATAGCGGATCAGCCCCAGCATTTT. The variable domain in full, with the rest retrieved from reference TRBV19 and TRBJ1-5, is DGGITQSPKYLFRKEGQNVTLSCEQNLNHDAMYWYRQDPGQGLRLIYYSQIVNDFQKGDIAEGYSVSREKKESFPLTVTSAQKNPTAFYLCASSIADQPQHFGDGTRLSIL.

This clonotype has ten or more counts. V is TRBV7-2 and J is TRBJ2-3, with TRBD2 as a possible D gene (5 bases). The CDR3 totals 15 residues. V was shortened by 3 bases and J by 3 bases, with 13 bases between the two germline ends. CDR1 is SGHTA, CDR2 FQGNSA, per germline. Here the CDR3 reads CASSFVGRKTDTQYF. CDR3 in DNA: TGTGCCAGCAGCTTTGTTGGGAGAAAAACAGATACGCAGTATTTT.

In this sample, this clonotype turned up a few times. The J gene is TRBJ1-1, the V gene TRBV7-2; TRBD1 agrees at 7 bases. V shed 5 bases and J 10 bases; nucleotides not matched to a gene: 7. The germline CDR1 and CDR2 sequences are SGHTA and FQGNSA. The CDR3 is 12 residues long. The CDR3 region is CASSHFPGGAFF. CDR3 DNA sequence: TGTGCCAGCAGCCATTTTCCAGGGGGAGCTTTCTTT.

V is TRBV7-9 and J is TRBJ1-5; the D is unclear. Trimming removed 0 bases at V and 4 bases at J, with 4 bases between. This CDR3 is 13 amino acids long. Germline assignment: CDR1 SEHNR and CDR2 FQNEAQ (reference sequence). In DNA form, the CDR3 reads TGTGCCAGCAGCTTAGCGACTAATCAGCCCCAGCATTTT. Translation gives CASSLATNQPQHF. Full variable domain (outside the CDR3, taken from reference TRBV7-9 and TRBJ1-5): DTGVSQNPRHKITKRGQNVTFRCDPISEHNRLYWYRQTLGQGPEFLTYFQNEAQLEKSRLLSDRFSAERPKGSFSTLEIQRTEQGDSAMYLCASSLATNQPQHFGDGTRLSIL.

This clonotype was counted many times. This chain joins TRBV28 and TRBJ2-5; TRBD2 aligns across 9 bases. Per germline, CDR1 MDHEN and CDR2 SYDVKM. CDR3 size: 15 residues. J lost 1 base, V lost 3 bases, and 3 bases had no gene match. CDR3 loop: CASSLASGVQETQYF. The CDR3 DNA reads TGTGCCAGCAGTTTGGCTAGCGGGGTCCAAGAGACCCAGTACTTC.

The chain combines TRBV28 with TRBJ1-3; D unresolved. CDR1 and CDR2 (germline): MDHEN, SYDVKM. This CDR3 spans 16 amino acids. V lost 2 bases and J lost 0, with 11 bases in between. For the CDR3, the DNA is TGTGCCAGCAGTTTAGGTGGAGCCCCCTCTGGAAACACCATATATTTT. Its protein is CASSLGGAPSGNTIYF.

This rearrangement joins TRBV28 to TRBJ1-5; no definite D call. Germline V lookup: CDR1 MDHEN, CDR2 SYDVKM. The germline V and J ends were trimmed by 6 bases and 7 bases, with 13 bases remaining between them. The length of the CDR3 is 13 residues. The CDR3 sequence is CASRPGGGQPQHF. The CDR3 DNA reads TGTGCCAGCAGGCCCGGAGGTGGGCAGCCCCAGCATTTT.

This clonotype was observed a few times. The CDR3 coding sequence is TGCGCCAGCAGCTTGTTCGGACAGGGGGCCGGCGAGCAGTACTTC. Translated: CASSLFGQGAGEQYF. The V call is TRBV5-1, the J call TRBJ2-7; 11 nucleotides align to TRBD1. CDR1 and CDR2 from the germline V gene are SGHRS and YFSETQ. The CDR3 is 15 amino acids. The trim removed 1 base at V and 6 bases at J, leaving 6 bases unmatched.

In this sample, this clonotype turned up many times. This chain joins TRBV12-3 or TRBV12-4 and TRBJ1-4; D possibly corresponds to TRBD1 (5 bases). This CDR3 is built from 14 residues. V lost 7 bases and J lost 4, with 13 bases in between. In DNA, the CDR3 is TGTGCCAGCAAAAGGGGCTCGAATAATGAAAAACTGTTTTTT. Residues: CASKRGSNNEKLFF.

This clonotype was seen more than once but under ten times. J is TRBJ2-7 and V is TRBV11-2, with 9 positions matching TRBD1. Germline CDR1 SGHAT, CDR2 FQNNGV. V lost 4 bases, J lost 3 bases, and 7 bases stayed unmatched. The CDR3 extends over 15 amino acids. The CDR3 sequence is CASSWGGQGLYEQYF. Written as DNA, the CDR3 is TGTGCCAGCAGCTGGGGGGGACAGGGCCTCTACGAGCAGTACTTC. Supplemented by reference TRBV11-2 and TRBJ2-7, the full variable domain reads EAGVAQSPRYKIIEKRQSVAFWCNPISGHATLYWYQQILGQGPKLLIQFQNNGVVDDSQLPKDRFSAERLKGVDSTLKIQPAKLEDSAVYLCASSWGGQGLYEQYFGPGTRLTVT.

The chain is built from TRBV10-2 and TRBJ1-1; tentative D call: TRBD1 (5 bases). This CDR3 spans 14 amino acids. Germline values: CDR1 WSHSY, CDR2 SAAADI. Deletions cut 3 bases from V and 4 bases from J, with 12 bases between. As DNA, the CDR3 is TGCGCCAGCAGTGATTGGGCAGGGCGCACTGAAGCTTTCTTT. Residues: CASSDWAGRTEAFF.

The CDR3 region is CASSRELTNTEAFF. Here the CDR3 DNA reads TGCGCCAGCAGCCGGGAGTTAACGAACACTGAAGCTTTCTTT. The chain joins TRBV4-1 to TRBJ1-1; D ambiguous. Germline V gene sequence: CDR1 MGHRA, CDR2 YSYEKL. CDR3 length: 14 residues. Deletions cut 4 bases from V and 1 base from J, with 10 bases between.

The rearrangement joins TRBV4-3 to TRBJ1-6; D is ambiguous. This CDR3 contains 13 residues. Germline CDR1 LGHNA, CDR2 YSLEER. V lost 0 bases and J 14 bases, leaving 11 bases between the germline ends. CDR3 DNA sequence: TGCGCCAGCAGCCAAGAACCAGGCCGGTCCCTCCACTTT. Amino acid sequence: CASSQEPGRSLHF.

This clonotype was counted at least ten times. The V call is TRBV7-9, the J call TRBJ2-3, with D perhaps assigned TRBD1 or TRBD2 (6 bases each). The CDR3 length is 14 residues. The germline gives CDR1 SEHNR, CDR2 FQNEAQ (reference sequence). V lost 4 bases, J lost 6 bases, and 14 bases lay in between. CDR3 sequence: CASSSGGGGDTQYF. CDR3 sequence (DNA): TGTGCCAGCAGCTCCGGAGGGGGTGGGGATACGCAGTATTTT.

CDR3 in DNA: TGTGCCAGCAGCAAAGTTCTCGGGGGCCGGGACAATGAGCAGTTCTTC. The encoded protein is CASSKVLGGRDNEQFF. The V gene is TRBV21-1, the J gene TRBJ2-1; the DNA was not used to check the table's D call, TRBD1. TRBV21-1 is given as a pseudogene. The CDR3 runs 16 residues.

This clonotype has at least ten counts. The genes are TRBV27 and TRBJ1-4; unclear D gene. The ends were cut back, 7 bases at V and 0 bases at J, with 18 bases in the middle. The CDR3 is 17 residues long. Germline V CDR1 and CDR2: MNHEY, SMNVEV (reference sequence). CDR3 DNA sequence: TGTGCCAGCATAACGACGGGTTCGCATACAACTAATGAAAAACTGTTTTTT. Its protein is CASITTGSHTTNEKLFF.

This clonotype was seen repeatedly, ten times or more. The rearrangement links TRBV10-3 to TRBJ2-1; possibly TRBD1 for D (5 bases). Trimming cost V 4 bases and J 7 bases, with 11 bases left between them. The CDR3 runs to 13 residues. Germline lookup yields CDR1 ENHRY and CDR2 SYGVKD. CDR3 protein: CAISVPRANEQFF. The CDR3 DNA follows: TGTGCCATCAGTGTCCCCAGGGCGAATGAGCAGTTCTTC.